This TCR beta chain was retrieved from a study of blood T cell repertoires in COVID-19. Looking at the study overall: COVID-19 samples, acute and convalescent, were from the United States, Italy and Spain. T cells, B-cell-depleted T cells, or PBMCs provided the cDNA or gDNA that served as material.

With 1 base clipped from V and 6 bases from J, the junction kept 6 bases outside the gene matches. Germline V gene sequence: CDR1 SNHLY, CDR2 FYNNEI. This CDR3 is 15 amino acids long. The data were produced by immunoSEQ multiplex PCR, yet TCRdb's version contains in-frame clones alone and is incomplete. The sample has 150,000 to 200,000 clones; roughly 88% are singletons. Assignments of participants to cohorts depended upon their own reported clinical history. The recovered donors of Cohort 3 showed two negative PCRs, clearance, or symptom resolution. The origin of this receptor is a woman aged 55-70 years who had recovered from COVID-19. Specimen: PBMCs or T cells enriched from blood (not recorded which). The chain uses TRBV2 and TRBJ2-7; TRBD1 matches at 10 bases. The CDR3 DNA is TGTGCCAGCAGTGAAGGCGGGACAGGGGTTAGCGAGCAGTACTTC. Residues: CASSEGGTGVSEQYF.